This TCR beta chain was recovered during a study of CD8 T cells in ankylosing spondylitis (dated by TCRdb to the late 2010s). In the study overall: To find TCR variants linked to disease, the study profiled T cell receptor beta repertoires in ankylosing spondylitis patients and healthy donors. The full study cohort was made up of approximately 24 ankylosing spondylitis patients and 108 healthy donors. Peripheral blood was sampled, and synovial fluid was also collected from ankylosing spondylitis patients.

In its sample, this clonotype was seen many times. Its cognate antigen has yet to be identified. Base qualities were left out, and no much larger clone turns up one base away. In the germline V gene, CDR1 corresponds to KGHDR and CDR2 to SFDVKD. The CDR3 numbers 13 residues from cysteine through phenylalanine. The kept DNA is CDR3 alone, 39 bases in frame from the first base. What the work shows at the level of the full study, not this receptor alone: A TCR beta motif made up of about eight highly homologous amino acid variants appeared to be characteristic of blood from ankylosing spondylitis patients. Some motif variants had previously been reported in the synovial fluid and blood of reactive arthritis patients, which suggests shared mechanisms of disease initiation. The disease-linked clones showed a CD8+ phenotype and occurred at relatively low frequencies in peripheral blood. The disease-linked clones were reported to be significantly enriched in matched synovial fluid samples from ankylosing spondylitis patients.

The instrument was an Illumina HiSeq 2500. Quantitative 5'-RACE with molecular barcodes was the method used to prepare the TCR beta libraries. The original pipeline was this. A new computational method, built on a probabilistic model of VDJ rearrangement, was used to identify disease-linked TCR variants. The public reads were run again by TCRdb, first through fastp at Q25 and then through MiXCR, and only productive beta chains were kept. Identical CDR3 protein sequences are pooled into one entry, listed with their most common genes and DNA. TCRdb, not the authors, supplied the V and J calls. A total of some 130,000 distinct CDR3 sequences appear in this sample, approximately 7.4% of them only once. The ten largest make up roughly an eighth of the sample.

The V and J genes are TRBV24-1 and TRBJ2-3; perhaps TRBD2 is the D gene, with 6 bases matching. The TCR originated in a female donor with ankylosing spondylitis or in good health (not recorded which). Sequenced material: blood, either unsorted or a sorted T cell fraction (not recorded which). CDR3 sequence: CGGEPSGTDTQYF. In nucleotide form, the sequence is TGTGGGGGGGAACCGAGCGGCACAGATACGCAGTATTTT.